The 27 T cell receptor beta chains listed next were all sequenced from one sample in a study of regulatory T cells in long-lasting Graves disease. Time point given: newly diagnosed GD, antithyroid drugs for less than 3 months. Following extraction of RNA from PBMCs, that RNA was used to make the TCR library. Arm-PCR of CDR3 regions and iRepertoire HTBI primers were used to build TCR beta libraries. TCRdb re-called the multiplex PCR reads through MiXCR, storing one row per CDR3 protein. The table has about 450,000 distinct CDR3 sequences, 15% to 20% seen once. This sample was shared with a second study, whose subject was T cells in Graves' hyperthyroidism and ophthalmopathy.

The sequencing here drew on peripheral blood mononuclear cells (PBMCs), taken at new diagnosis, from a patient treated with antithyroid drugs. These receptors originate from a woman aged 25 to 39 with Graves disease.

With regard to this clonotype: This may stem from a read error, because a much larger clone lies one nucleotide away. This CDR3 is CASSVDGYEQYF. The CDR3 DNA sequence: TGTGCCAGCAGTGTGGATGGGTACGAGCAGTACTTC. The rearrangement uses TRBV6-1 and TRBJ2-7; D unresolved. With 4 bases removed from V and 4 bases from J, the gap between germline ends came to 8 bases. The V gene's germline CDR1 is MNHNS and CDR2 SASEGT. CDR3 size: 12 residues.

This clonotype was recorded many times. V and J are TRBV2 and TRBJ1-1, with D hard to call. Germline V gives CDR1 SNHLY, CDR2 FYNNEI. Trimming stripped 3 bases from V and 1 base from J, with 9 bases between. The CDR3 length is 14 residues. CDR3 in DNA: TGTGCCAGCAGTGAGAACACGAAGAACACTGAAGCTTTCTTT. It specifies CASSENTKNTEAFF.

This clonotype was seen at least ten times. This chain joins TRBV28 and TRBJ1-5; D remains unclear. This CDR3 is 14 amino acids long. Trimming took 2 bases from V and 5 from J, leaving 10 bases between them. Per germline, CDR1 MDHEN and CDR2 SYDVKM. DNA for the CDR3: TGTGCCAGCAGTTTAAGGCAGGTTGATCAGCCCCAGCATTTT. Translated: CASSLRQVDQPQHF.

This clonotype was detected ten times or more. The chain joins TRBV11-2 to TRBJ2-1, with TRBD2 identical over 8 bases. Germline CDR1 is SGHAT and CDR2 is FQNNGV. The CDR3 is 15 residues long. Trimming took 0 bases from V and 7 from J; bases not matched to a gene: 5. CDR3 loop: CASSLEPGLVNEQFF. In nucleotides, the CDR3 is TGTGCCAGCAGCTTAGAACCGGGACTAGTAAATGAGCAGTTCTTC.

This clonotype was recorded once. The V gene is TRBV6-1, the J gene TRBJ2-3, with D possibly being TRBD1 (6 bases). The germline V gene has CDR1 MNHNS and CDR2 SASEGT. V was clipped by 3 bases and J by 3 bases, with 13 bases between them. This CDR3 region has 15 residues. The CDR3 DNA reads TGTGCCAGCAGTGATATGACAGGTGGGACAGATACGCAGTATTTT. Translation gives CASSDMTGGTDTQYF.

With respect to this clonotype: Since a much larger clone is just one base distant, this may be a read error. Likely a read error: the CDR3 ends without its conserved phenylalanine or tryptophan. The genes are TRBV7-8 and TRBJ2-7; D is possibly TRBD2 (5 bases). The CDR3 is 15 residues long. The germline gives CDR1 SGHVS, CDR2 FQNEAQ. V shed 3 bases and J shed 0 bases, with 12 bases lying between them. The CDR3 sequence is CASSLVAYSSYEQYS. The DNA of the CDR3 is TGTGCCAGCAGCTTGGTAGCGTACAGCTCCTACGAGCAGTACTCC.

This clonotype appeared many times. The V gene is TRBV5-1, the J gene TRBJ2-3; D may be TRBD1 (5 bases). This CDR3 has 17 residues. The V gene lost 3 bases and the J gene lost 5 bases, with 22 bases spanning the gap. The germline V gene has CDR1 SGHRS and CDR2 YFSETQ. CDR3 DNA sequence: TGCGCCAGCAGCTATGGCCCGAAGTTTCCTAGGGGAGATACGCAGTATTTT. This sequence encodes CASSYGPKFPRGDTQYF.

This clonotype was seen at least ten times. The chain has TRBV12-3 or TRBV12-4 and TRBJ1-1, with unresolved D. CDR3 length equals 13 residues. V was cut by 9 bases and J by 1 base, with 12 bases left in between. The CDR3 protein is CASLRTGNTEAFF. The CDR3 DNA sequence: TGTGCCAGTCTAAGGACGGGGAACACTGAAGCTTTCTTT.

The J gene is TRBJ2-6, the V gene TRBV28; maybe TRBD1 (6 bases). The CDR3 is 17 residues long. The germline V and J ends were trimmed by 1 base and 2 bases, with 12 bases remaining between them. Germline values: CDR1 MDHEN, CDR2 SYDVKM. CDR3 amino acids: CASSLYQGLAGANVLTF. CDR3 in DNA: TGTGCCAGCAGTTTATACCAGGGGCTGGCTGGGGCCAACGTCCTGACTTTC.

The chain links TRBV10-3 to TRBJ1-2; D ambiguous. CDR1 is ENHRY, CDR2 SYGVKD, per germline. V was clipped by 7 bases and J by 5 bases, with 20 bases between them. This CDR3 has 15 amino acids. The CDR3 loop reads CAINGDFGTLYGYTF. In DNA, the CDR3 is TGTGCCATCAATGGGGATTTCGGAACCCTTTATGGCTACACCTTC.

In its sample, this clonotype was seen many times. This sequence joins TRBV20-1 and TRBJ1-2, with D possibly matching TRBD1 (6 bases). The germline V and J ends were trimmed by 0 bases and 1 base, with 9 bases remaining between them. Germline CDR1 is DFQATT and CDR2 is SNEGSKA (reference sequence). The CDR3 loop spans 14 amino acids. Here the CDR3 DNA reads TGCAGTGCTAGAGAGGGGGCTCATAACTATGGCTACACCTTC. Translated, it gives CSAREGAHNYGYTF.

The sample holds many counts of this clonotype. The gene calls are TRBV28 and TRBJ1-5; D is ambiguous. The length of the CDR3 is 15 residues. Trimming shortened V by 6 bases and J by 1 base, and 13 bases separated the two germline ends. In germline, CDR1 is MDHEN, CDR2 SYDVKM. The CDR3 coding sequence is TGTGCCAGCAGCTTACCGGGAAGGAGCAATCAGCCCCAGCATTTT. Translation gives CASSLPGRSNQPQHF.

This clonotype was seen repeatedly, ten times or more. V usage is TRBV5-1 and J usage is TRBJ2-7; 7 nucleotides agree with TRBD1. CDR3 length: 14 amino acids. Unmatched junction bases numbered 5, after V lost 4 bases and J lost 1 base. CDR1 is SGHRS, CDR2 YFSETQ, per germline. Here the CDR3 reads CASSIRGSSYEQYF. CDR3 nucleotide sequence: TGCGCCAGCAGCATCAGGGGGTCATCCTACGAGCAGTACTTC.

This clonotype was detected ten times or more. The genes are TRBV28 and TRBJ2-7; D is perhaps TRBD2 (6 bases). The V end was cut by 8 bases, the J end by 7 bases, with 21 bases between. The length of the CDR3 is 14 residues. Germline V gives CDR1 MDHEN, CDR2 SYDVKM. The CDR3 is CASFPGGVEEEQYF. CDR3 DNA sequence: TGTGCCAGCTTTCCCGGCGGGGTCGAGGAGGAGCAGTACTTC.

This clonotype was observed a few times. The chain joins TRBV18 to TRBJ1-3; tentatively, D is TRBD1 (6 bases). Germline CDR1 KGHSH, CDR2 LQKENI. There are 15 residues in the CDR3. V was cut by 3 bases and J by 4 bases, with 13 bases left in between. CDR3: CASSPSSGTGNTIYF. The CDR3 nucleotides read TGTGCCAGCTCACCGTCCTCCGGGACAGGAAACACCATATATTTT.

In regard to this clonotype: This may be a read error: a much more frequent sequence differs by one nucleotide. The CDR3 region has the DNA TGTGCCAGCACCCGGGACACCGACGATGAGCAGTTCTTC. It yields the protein CASTRDTDDEQFF. The chain employs TRBV2 and TRBJ2-1, with D perhaps matching TRBD1 (6 bases). The CDR3 contains 13 residues. Per germline, CDR1 SNHLY and CDR2 FYNNEI. V was shortened by 7 bases and J by 8 bases, with 15 bases between the two germline ends.

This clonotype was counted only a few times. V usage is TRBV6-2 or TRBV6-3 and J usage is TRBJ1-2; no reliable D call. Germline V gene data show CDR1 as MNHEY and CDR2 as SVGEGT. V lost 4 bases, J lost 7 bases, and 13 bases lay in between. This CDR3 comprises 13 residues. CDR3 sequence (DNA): TGTGCCAGCAGTTCTATAGGGCGGGGTGGCTACACCTTC. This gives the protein CASSSIGRGGYTF.

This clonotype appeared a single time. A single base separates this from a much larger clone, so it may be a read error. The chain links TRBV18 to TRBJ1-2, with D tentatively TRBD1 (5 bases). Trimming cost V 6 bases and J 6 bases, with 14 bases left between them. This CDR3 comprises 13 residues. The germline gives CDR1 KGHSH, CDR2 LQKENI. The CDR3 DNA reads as TGTGCCAGCTCCCCCGGCCCGGGGCATGGCTACACCTTC. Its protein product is CASSPGPGHGYTF.

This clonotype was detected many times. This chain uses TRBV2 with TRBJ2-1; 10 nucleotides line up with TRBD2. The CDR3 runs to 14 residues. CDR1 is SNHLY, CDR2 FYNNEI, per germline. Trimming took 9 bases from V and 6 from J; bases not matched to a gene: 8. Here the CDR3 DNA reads TGTGCCAGTAAAAGTAGGACTAGCGGCAATGAGCAGTTCTTC. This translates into CASKSRTSGNEQFF.

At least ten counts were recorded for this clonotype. Here the CDR3 DNA reads TGTGCCAGCAGCTTAGCTCGGACAGGGGGCCTTACCTATGGCTACACCTTC. Protein: CASSLARTGGLTYGYTF. The chain employs TRBV7-8 and TRBJ1-2; TRBD1 matches at 11 bases. V lost 0 bases and J lost 4; bases outside the gene matches: 7. The germline V gene encodes CDR1 SGHVS and CDR2 FQNEAQ. The CDR3 has 17 residues.

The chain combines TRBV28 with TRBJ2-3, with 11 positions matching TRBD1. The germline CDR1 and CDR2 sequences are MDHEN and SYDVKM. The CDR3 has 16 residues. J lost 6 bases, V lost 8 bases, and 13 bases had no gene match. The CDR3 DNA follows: TGTGCCAGCTTAACCTCCGGGACAGGGGGGGGGGATACGCAGTATTTT. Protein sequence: CASLTSGTGGGDTQYF.

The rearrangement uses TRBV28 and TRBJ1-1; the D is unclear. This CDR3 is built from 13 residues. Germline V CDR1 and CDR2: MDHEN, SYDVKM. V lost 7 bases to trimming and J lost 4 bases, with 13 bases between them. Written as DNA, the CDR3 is TGTGCCAGCACGCCAACGGGAGGCACTGAAGCTTTCTTT. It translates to CASTPTGGTEAFF. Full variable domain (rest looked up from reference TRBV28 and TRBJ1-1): DVKVTQSSRYLVKRTGEKVFLECVQDMDHENMFWYRQDPGLGLRLIYFSYDVKMKEKGDIPEGYSVSREKKERFSLILESASTNQTSMYLCASTPTGGTEAFFGQGTRLTVV.

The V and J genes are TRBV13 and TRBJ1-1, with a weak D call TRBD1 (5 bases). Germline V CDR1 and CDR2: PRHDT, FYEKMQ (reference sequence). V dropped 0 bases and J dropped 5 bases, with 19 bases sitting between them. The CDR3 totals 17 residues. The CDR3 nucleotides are TGTGCCAGCAGCTTAGGCCAGGGCAGGGTGGCGGCGACTGAAGCTTTCTTT. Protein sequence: CASSLGQGRVAATEAFF.

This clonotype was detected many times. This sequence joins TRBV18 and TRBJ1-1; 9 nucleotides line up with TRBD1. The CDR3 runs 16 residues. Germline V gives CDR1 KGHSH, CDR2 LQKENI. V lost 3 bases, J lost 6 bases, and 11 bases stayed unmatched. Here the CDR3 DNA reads TGTGCCAGCTCACCCCTTTGGACAGGGGTGAGAGCTGAAGCTTTCTTT. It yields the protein CASSPLWTGVRAEAFF.

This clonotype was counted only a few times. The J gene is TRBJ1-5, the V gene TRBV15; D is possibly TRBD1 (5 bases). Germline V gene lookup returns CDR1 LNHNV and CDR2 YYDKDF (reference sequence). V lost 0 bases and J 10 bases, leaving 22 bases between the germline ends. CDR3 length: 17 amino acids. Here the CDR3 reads CATSRDLGTSGSRPQHF. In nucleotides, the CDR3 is TGTGCCACCAGCAGAGATCTGGGGACTAGCGGGAGCCGCCCCCAGCATTTT.

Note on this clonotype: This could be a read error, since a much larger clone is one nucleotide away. For the CDR3, the DNA is TGTGCCAGCTCACCATCTGTCGGCAATCAGCCCCTGCATTTT. This encodes CASSPSVGNQPLHF. The rearrangement links TRBV18 to TRBJ1-5; D is unclear. The germline V gene encodes CDR1 KGHSH and CDR2 LQKENI. The CDR3 runs 14 residues.

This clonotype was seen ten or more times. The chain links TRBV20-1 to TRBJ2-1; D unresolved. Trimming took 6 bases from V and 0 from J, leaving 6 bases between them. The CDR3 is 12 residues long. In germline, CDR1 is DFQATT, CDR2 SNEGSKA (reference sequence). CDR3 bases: TGCAGTGCCCTACGCTCCTACAATGAGCAGTTCTTC. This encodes CSALRSYNEQFF.